The T cell receptor beta chain under discussion was sequenced for a study of OX40 agonist ivuxolimab in advanced cancers. On the study more broadly: Patient treatment consisted of intravenous ivuxolimab administration every 2 weeks at 0.01 to 10 mg/kg. Having had anti-PD-1, anti-PD-L1 or anti-CTLA-4 therapy before was allowed, and under 50% had some. Patients with hepatocellular carcinoma, melanoma, renal cell or head and neck cancer made up the dose-escalation patients.

The CDR3 consists of 14 residues. The V end was cut by 1 base, the J end by 3 bases, with 9 bases between. Looked up from germline, CDR1 is LNHNV and CDR2 is YYDKDF (reference sequence). Generated by immunoSEQ multiplex PCR, the TCRdb table keeps only in-frame clones and is missing some. The data hold about 30,000 clones, with roughly 81% observed a single time. Material: CD4+ or CD8+ T cells sorted from blood, obtained in a trial of the OX40 agonist ivuxolimab. The chain is built from TRBV15 and TRBJ2-5, with D possibly being TRBD1 or TRBD2 (5 bases each). The sequence derives from an adult with an advanced solid tumor such as melanoma, head and neck, liver or kidney cancer. This CDR3 reads CATSRGDVEETQYF. The CDR3 nucleotides are TGTGCCACCAGCAGAGGGGACGTAGAAGAGACCCAGTACTTC.